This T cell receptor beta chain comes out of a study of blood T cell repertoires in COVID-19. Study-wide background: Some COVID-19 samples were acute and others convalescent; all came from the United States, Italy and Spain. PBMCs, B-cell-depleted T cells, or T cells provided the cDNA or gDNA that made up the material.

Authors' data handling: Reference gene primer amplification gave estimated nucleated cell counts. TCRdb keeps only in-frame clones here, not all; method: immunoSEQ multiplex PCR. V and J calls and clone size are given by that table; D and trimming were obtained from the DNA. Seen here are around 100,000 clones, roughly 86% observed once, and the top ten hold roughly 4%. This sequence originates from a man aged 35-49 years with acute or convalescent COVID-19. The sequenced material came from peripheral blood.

The CDR3 sequence is CASSPTLGFPYNEQFF. The DNA for the CDR3 is TGTGCCAGCAGCCCTACCCTCGGGTTCCCCTACAATGAGCAGTTCTTC. This chain uses TRBV14 with TRBJ2-1; D uncertain. The CDR3 contains 16 residues. The germline V gene has CDR1 SGHDN and CDR2 FVKESK. Trimming shortened V by 4 bases and J by 2 bases, and 15 bases separated the two germline ends.